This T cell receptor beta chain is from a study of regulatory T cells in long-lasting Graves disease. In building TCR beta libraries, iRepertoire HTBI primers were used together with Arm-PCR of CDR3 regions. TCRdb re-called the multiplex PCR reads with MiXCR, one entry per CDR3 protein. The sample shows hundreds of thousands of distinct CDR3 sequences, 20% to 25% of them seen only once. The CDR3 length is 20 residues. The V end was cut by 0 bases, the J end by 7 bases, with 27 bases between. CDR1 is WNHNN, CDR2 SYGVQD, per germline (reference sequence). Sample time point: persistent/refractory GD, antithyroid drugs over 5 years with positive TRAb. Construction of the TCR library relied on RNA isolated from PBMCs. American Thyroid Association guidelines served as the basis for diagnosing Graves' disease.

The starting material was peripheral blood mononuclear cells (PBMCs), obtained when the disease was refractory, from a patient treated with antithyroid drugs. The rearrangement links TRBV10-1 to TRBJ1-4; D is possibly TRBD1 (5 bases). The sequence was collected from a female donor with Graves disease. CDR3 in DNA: TGCGCCAGCAGTGAGTCGTTCCGCGCGGGAGTAGGCGAGAGGGGTGAAAAACTGTTTTTT. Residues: CASSESFRAGVGERGEKLFF.